This T cell receptor beta chain was sequenced for a study of blood T cell repertoires in COVID-19. The overall study: From the United States, Italy and Spain came samples of acute and convalescent COVID-19. From T cells, B-cell-depleted T cells, or PBMCs came the material, which was cDNA or gDNA.

The protocol was immunoSEQ multiplex PCR, while the TCRdb copy is restricted to in-frame clones and leaves out a portion. Here the sample spans roughly 70,000 clones, approximately 90% being singletons. The receptor comes from a man aged 65-85 years with acute or convalescent COVID-19. The sample taken for sequencing was peripheral blood.

CDR3: CASSQGQGTLTNTEAFF. In DNA form, the CDR3 reads TGCGCCAGCAGCCAAGGACAGGGTACCCTGACGAACACTGAAGCTTTCTTT. V and J are TRBV4-1 and TRBJ1-1; 7 nucleotides match TRBD1. The CDR3 runs 17 residues. Losses at the gene ends were 1 base for V and 1 base for J; bases not matched to a gene: 9. Germline loops: CDR1 MGHRA, CDR2 YSYEKL.